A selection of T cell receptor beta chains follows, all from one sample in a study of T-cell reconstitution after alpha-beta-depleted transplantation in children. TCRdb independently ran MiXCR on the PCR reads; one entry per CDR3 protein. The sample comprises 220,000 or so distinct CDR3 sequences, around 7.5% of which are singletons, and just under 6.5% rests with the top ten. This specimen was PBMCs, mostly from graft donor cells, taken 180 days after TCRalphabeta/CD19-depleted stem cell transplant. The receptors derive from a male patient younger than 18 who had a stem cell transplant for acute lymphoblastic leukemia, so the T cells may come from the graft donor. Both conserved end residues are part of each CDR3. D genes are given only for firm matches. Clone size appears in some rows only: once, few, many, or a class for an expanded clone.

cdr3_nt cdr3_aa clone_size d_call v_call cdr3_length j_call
TGCGCCAGCAGTCAGTCTGGAAACACCATATATTTT CASSQSGNTIYF many - TRBV5-1 12 TRBJ1-3
TGTGCCAGCAGTGCCGACACACTGATGAACACTGAAGCTTTCTTT CASSADTLMNTEAFF many - TRBV25-1 15 TRBJ1-1
TGCGCCAGCAGCTTGGGGAAAGAGACCCAGTACTTC CASSLGKETQYF many - TRBV5-1 12 TRBJ2-5
TGCAGTGTGGACAGGAGGAACACTGAAGCTTTCTTT CSVDRRNTEAFF many TRBD1 TRBV20-1 12 TRBJ1-1
TGTGCCAGCAGCCCTGAACAGGGAAGCTCCTACAATGAGCAGTTCTTC CASSPEQGSSYNEQFF many - TRBV5-6 16 TRBJ2-1
TGTGCCAGCAGCTCGGGACTAGCGGTCTCTGGGGCCAACGTCCTGACTTTC CASSSGLAVSGANVLTF - TRBD2 TRBV7-2 17 TRBJ2-6
TGTGCCAGCAGCGGAAGCGGGACAGGGGATCGTGATGGGAGAGTGGATACGCAGTATTTT CASSGSGTGDRDGRVDTQYF many TRBD1 TRBV6-1 20 TRBJ2-3
TGTGCCAGCAGCCAAGTTGGAAGCGGGGGGACCTACAATGAGCAGTTCTTC CASSQVGSGGTYNEQFF many TRBD2 TRBV3-1 17 TRBJ2-1
TGTGCTAGCAGCTTAGGGGGCGGATCTGAGCAGTTCTTC CASSLGGGSEQFF many TRBD1 TRBV7-7 13 TRBJ2-1
TGCGCCAGCAGCTTGGAAGGGAGGCAAGAGACCCAGTACTTC CASSLEGRQETQYF many - TRBV5-1 14 TRBJ2-5
TGTGCCAGCAGCGCAGACAGGGCCGGGGAGCTGTTTTTT CASSADRAGELFF - TRBD1 TRBV2 13 TRBJ2-2
TGTGCCAGCAGCGAAGATCCTAGCCGTCGCATAAAAGAGACCCAGTACTTC CASSEDPSRRIKETQYF many - TRBV3-1 17 TRBJ2-5
TGTGCCACCGGAGGGCCTACACTCTACAATGAGCAGTTCTTC CATGGPTLYNEQFF many - TRBV24-1 14 TRBJ2-1
TGTGCCAGGGGACAGTATTGCACCGGGGAGCTGTTTTTT CARGQYCTGELFF many TRBD1 TRBV19 13 TRBJ2-2
TGTGCCAGCAGCCAGACGGGGGGCACTGAAGCTTTCTTT CASSQTGGTEAFF many - TRBV7-9 13 TRBJ1-1
TGTGCCAGCAGTTCGACAGGGGTTCAGCCCCAGCATTTT CASSSTGVQPQHF many TRBD1 TRBV6-5 13 TRBJ1-5
TGTGCCAGCAGCGTAGCGGCCTACCTCTCCTACAATGAGCAGTTCTTC CASSVAAYLSYNEQFF many - TRBV9 16 TRBJ2-1
TGTGCCAGCAGCCCCTTAGGGGAGAACACTTACGAGCAGTACTTC CASSPLGENTYEQYF many - TRBV5-6 15 TRBJ2-7
TGCAGTGCTAGAGGCAGGGGGCGGGAAGCCTACGAGCAGTACTTC CSARGRGREAYEQYF many TRBD1 TRBV20-1 15 TRBJ2-7
TGTGCCAGCAGCATACGCTGGGGGCTAGCGGTCTACAATGAGCAGTTCTTC CASSIRWGLAVYNEQFF many - TRBV5-6 17 TRBJ2-1
TGCGCCAGCAGCAAGACAGAAGATTATGGCTACACCTTC CASSKTEDYGYTF many - TRBV5-1 13 TRBJ1-2
TGCGCCAGCAGCTTGCTCGGGACAGGGGGCCGAAACGAGCAGTACTTC CASSLLGTGGRNEQYF many TRBD1 TRBV5-1 16 TRBJ2-7
TGTGCCAGCAGTACTGCAGGGTCGAGCACAGATACGCAGTATTTT CASSTAGSSTDTQYF many - TRBV6-2/TRBV6-3 15 TRBJ2-3
TGTGCCAGCAGCCTGGGCAGGATTGAAAAACTGTTTTTT CASSLGRIEKLFF many - TRBV4-2 13 TRBJ1-4